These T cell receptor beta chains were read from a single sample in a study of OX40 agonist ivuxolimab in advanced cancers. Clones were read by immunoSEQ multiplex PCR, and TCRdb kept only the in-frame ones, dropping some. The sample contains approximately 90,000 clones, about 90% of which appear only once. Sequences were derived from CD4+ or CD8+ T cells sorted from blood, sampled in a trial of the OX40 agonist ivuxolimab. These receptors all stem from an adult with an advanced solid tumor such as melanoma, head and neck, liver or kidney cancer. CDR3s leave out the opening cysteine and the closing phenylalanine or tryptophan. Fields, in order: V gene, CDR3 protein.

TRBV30 AWNHLAYNEQF
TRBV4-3 ASSPPGQTYGYT
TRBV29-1 SVARNGGLQF
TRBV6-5 ATRARDRGTDTQY
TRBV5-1 ASSLFREQDTQY
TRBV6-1 ASSEEGTRRNQETQY
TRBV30 AWSLQGGRQPQH
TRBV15 ATSRGLLSQKNTEAF
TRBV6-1 ASRTGFTGANVLT
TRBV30 ALAGQFHTQY
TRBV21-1 ASSKGPFYEQY
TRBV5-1 ASSGGGRGTDTQY
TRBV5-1 ASSLDLAGVGGETQY
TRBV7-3 ASSSGTGANTGELF
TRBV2 ASSGLLNNEQF
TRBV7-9 ASSLALGSDEQF
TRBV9 ASSVVAGEDTQY
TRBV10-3 AIRDIPGTEAF
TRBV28 ASSLGSGEAETQY
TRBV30 AWSVQGYEQY
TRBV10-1 ASSAAGSGELF
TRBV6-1 ASSESGLAVNEQF
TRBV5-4 ASSLAGADEQF
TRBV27 ASSLQTATNEKLF
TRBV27 ASRAITSTDTQY
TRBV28 ASSLSTAGLDLYYGYT
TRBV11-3 ASSLSRNNEQF
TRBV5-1 ASSLDSQETQY
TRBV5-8 ASSYGLAGGNEQF
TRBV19 ASSIGSSGEQF
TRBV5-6 ASSRRFPNQPQH
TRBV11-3 ASSFSALSYNEQF
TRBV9 ASSVDGVQPQH
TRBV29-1 SEFGLFDLGASGRHEQF
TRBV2 ASSERWGFEAF
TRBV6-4 ASSDRTGGYNEQF
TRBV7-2 ASSWTGSQLYGYT
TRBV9 ASSPQGLNEKLF
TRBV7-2 ASSPQGGRYTGELF
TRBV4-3 ASSQEAGQGIQPQH
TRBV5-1 ASSSPQGEANEAF
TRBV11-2 ASSLPGLAGRYEQY
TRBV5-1 ASSPADSRYGYT
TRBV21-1 ASSAFRDRVETQY
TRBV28 ASSGTGVTPRTSYEQY
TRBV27 ASSPRDSHEQY
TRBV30 AWSLRAGLNEKLF
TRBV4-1 ASSQDLPGQYYSYEQY
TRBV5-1 ASSWTGGSYEQY
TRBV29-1 SVDEAYRGQTDTQY
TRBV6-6 ASSYSITEAF
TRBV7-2 ASSLSRGRETQY
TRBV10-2 ASSAPNVETQY
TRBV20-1 SATTGSGYT
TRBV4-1 ASSQAGLRNQPQH